Sequencing of this TCR beta chain was carried out in a study of vaccination and CD4 T cells after COVID-19. Sample time point: late sampling 161 to 241 days after vaccination in a few convalescent patients. TCRdb called the PCR reads again in MiXCR, with one record for every CDR3 protein. This table has tens of thousands of distinct CDR3 sequences, about 50% appearing once. General observations from the study: Convalescent patients showed a median around 90% of reactive clones that were seen only post-vaccination.

The J segment lost 0 bases and the V segment lost 4 bases, leaving 9 bases of the junction unmatched. Germline V CDR1 and CDR2: DFQATT, SNEGSKA (reference sequence). CDR3 length equals 15 residues. As concerns this clonotype: Antigen: not known.

The V call is TRBV20-1, the J call TRBJ2-7; 7 bases are shared with TRBD1. The material sequenced was CD4+ T cells from blood, taken about 7 months after SARS-CoV-2 vaccination. The TCR sequence derives from a human donor who had recovered from COVID-19. The CDR3 coding sequence is TGCAGTGCTACCCCCCCGGACAGGAACTCCTACGAGCAGTACTTC. Translation: CSATPPDRNSYEQYF.